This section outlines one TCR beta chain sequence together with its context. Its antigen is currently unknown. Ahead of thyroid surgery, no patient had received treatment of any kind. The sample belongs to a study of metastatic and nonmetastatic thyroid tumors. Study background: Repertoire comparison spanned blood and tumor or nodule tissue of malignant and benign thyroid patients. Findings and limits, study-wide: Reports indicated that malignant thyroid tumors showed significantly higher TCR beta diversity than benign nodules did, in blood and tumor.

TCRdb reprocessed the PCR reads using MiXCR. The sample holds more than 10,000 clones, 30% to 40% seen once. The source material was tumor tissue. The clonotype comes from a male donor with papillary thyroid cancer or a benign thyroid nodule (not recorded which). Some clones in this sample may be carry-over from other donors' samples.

In DNA form, the CDR3 reads TGCAGTGCTAGAGATTCGACAGGGATAAACGAGCAGTACTTC. It encodes CSARDSTGINEQYF. The chain employs TRBV20-1 and TRBJ2-7, with 7 bases identical to TRBD1. Trimming cost V 0 bases and J 5 bases; bases outside gene matches: 7. This CDR3 comprises 14 residues. The germline CDR1 and CDR2 sequences are DFQATT and SNEGSKA (reference sequence).